Each of the 26 T cell receptor beta chains below was sequenced from the same sample in a study of T cells after yellow fever vaccination (dated by TCRdb to the late 2010s). The sample's treatment or condition label, decoded: live attenuated yellow fever vaccine strain. Library prep was done by 5' RACE. The sequencer listed for this sample is Illumina HiSeq 2500. TCRdb took the public reads, trimmed them with fastp at Q25, ran MiXCR for clone calling and kept in-frame beta chains. For every CDR3 protein sequence, its rows merge into one entry that carries the most common genes and DNA. The sample includes about 550,000 distinct CDR3 sequences, with approximately 21% observed a single time. The ten top clones hold roughly an eighth of the sample. The source was PBMCs, collected 15 days after the yellow fever booster vaccination. Receptors originate from a man younger than 40 who received the YFV17D yellow fever vaccine.

The chain employs TRBV3-1 and TRBJ1-1, with D tentatively TRBD1 (5 bases). V was trimmed by 0 bases and J by 2 bases, leaving 10 bases between them. Germline V gene sequence: CDR1 LGHDT, CDR2 YNNKEL (reference sequence). The length of the CDR3 is 15 residues. The CDR3 coding sequence is TGTGCCAGCAGCCAAGATCGGCAGGGTAACACTGAAGCTTTCTTT. It is translated as CASSQDRQGNTEAFF.

The chain carries TRBV12-3 or TRBV12-4 and TRBJ1-4; D possibly corresponds to TRBD1 (5 bases). The V end was cut by 6 bases, the J end by 5 bases, with 16 bases between. The CDR3 is 15 amino acids. The CDR3 here is CASRPSGGTNEKLFF. CDR3 nucleotides: TGTGCCAGCAGGCCCTCCGGCGGGACGAATGAAAAACTGTTTTTT.

This clonotype has only a few counts. This chain connects TRBV6-1 to TRBJ2-7; 9 nucleotides agree with TRBD1. The germline CDR1 and CDR2 sequences are MNHNS and SASEGT. V trimming: 7 bases; J trimming: 5 bases; junction bases outside the gene matches: 6. CDR3 length: 13 amino acids. The CDR3 protein is CASTGQGFHEQYF. CDR3 DNA: TGTGCCAGCACCGGACAGGGGTTCCACGAGCAGTACTTC.

This clonotype was seen only a few times. The chain recombines TRBV9 with TRBJ2-1, with 7 bases identical to TRBD1. This CDR3 contains 13 residues. J gave up 10 bases and V 6 bases, and 10 bases lay outside the gene matches. Germline V gives CDR1 SGDLS, CDR2 YYNGEE. CDR3: CASNKQGLDEQFF. As DNA, the CDR3 is TGTGCCAGCAACAAACAGGGGTTAGACGAGCAGTTCTTC.

V gene TRBV7-2 combines with J gene TRBJ2-7; D is perhaps TRBD2 (6 bases). The CDR3 contains 15 residues. The V gene lost 1 base and the J gene lost 2 bases, with 12 bases spanning the gap. Per the germline V gene, CDR1 is SGHTA and CDR2 is FQGNSA. CDR3 DNA sequence: TGTGCCAGCAGCTTAGTGGGGGGAGATACCTACGAGCAGTACTTC. Translated, it gives CASSLVGGDTYEQYF. The full variable domain, in which reference TRBV7-2 and TRBJ2-7 provide the parts outside the CDR3, is GAGVSQSPSNKVTEKGKDVELRCDPISGHTALYWYRQSLGQGLEFLIYFQGNSAPDKSGLPSDRFSAERTGGSVSTLTIQRTQQEDSAVYLCASSLVGGDTYEQYFGPGTRLTVT.

V and J are TRBV4-3 and TRBJ2-2; possible D gene TRBD2, 5 bases. The germline V gene has CDR1 LGHNA and CDR2 YSLEER. Trimming left V 0 bases short and J 3 bases short, with 14 bases between. The length of the CDR3 is 17 residues. CDR3 in DNA: TGCGCCAGCAGCCAAGATGGTTTGTGGACTTACACCGGGGAGCTGTTTTTT. Amino acids: CASSQDGLWTYTGELFF.

In this sample, this clonotype turned up a few times. V and J are TRBV6-2 or TRBV6-3 and TRBJ2-7, with TRBD1 matching 8 bases. CDR3 length equals 15 residues. In germline, CDR1 is MNHEY, CDR2 SVGEGT. V shed 4 bases and J 2 bases; nucleotides not matched to a gene: 7. The CDR3 coding sequence is TGTGCCAGCAGTTCCCCGGGACAGGCGACCTACGAGCAGTACTTC. This gives the protein CASSSPGQATYEQYF.

A few counts support this clonotype. This sequence joins TRBV12-3 or TRBV12-4 and TRBJ1-6, with 7 positions matching TRBD1. V shed 3 bases and J 7 bases; nucleotides not matched to a gene: 6. The CDR3 consists of 15 residues. The CDR3 here is CASSFGGQTNSPLHF. CDR3 DNA: TGTGCCAGCAGTTTTGGGGGACAGACAAATTCACCCCTCCACTTT.

This clonotype was counted only a few times. This chain joins TRBV24-1 and TRBJ2-3; 7 bases fit TRBD2. Germline values: CDR1 KGHDR, CDR2 SFDVKD. The CDR3 consists of 14 residues. The junction had 6 bases not matched to a gene; V was cut back by 5 bases and J by 5 bases. The CDR3 coding sequence is TGTGCCACCAGTGGTTCGGCTAGCGGAGATACGCAGTATTTT. Translation: CATSGSASGDTQYF.

The rearrangement joins TRBV7-8 to TRBJ2-4; D is ambiguous. The CDR3 contains 13 residues. V was shortened by 5 bases and J by 1 base, with 6 bases between the two germline ends. Germline V gives CDR1 SGHVS, CDR2 FQNEAQ. In nucleotides, the CDR3 is TGTGCCAGCAGCCGCTCGGCCAAAAACATTCAGTACTTC. This translates into CASSRSAKNIQYF.

The CDR3 sequence is CSVKERDGVTDTQYF. CDR3 nucleotides: TGCAGTGTAAAAGAGCGGGATGGTGTCACAGATACGCAGTATTTT. The V gene is TRBV20-1, the J gene TRBJ2-3, with 7 bases identical to TRBD2. The CDR3 has 15 residues. The junction had 12 bases not matched to a gene; V was cut back by 7 bases and J by 2 bases. The V gene's germline CDR1 is DFQATT and CDR2 SNEGSKA (reference sequence).

This clonotype was seen once. The CDR3, as DNA: TGTGCCAGCAGTTGGACTAGCGGGTTCTTGGGTGAGCAGTACTTC. It yields the protein CASSWTSGFLGEQYF. The rearrangement links TRBV2 to TRBJ2-7; 11 nucleotides match TRBD2. This CDR3 region has 15 residues. Germline V gives CDR1 SNHLY, CDR2 FYNNEI. Trimming removed 5 bases from V and 7 bases from J; junction bases left unmatched: 10.

This clonotype was detected a few times. This chain uses TRBV11-2 with TRBJ2-7; 11 bases align to TRBD2. The V gene end was trimmed by 2 bases and the J gene end by 4 bases; junction bases not matched to a gene: 7. Germline CDR1 reads SGHAT; CDR2 reads FQNNGV. The CDR3 is 16 amino acids. The CDR3 bases are TGTGCCAGCAGCTTAAACCCTCTAGCGGGGGGATACGAGCAGTACTTC. As protein: CASSLNPLAGGYEQYF.

The table lists this clonotype with a few counts. The V call is TRBV3-1, the J call TRBJ1-1; D is unclear. This CDR3 region has 14 residues. Trimming took 1 base from V and 6 from J, leaving 12 bases between them. Germline V gives CDR1 LGHDT, CDR2 YNNKEL (reference sequence). CDR3 DNA sequence: TGTGCCAGCAGCCAAGTGCAGGCCAAGGCTGAAGCTTTCTTT. It codes for CASSQVQAKAEAFF.

CDR3 nucleotide sequence: TGCGCCAGCAGCTTCCGGGAGCCTTACAATGAGCAGTTCTTC. It encodes CASSFREPYNEQFF. The gene calls are TRBV5-1 and TRBJ2-1; tentatively, D is TRBD2 (6 bases). This CDR3 region has 14 residues. V gave up 2 bases and J gave up 4 bases, with 10 bases separating them. Germline loops: CDR1 SGHRS, CDR2 YFSETQ.

There are a few counts of this clonotype. V is TRBV7-2 and J is TRBJ2-1, with TRBD2 matching 7 bases. The CDR3 contains 17 residues. Germline-derived CDR1 and CDR2 are SGHTA and FQGNSA. The V segment lost 1 base and the J segment 3 bases; nucleotides outside the gene matches: 9. The CDR3: CASSLGSGSGGYNEQFF. CDR3 sequence (DNA): TGTGCCAGCAGCTTAGGCTCCGGGTCGGGGGGCTACAATGAGCAGTTCTTC.

V is TRBV7-9 and J is TRBJ2-1; TRBD2 aligns across 7 bases. The ends lost 11 bases at V and 1 base at J; junction bases unmatched: 5. CDR3 size: 13 residues. The germline V gene has CDR1 SEHNR and CDR2 FQNEAQ (reference sequence). The CDR3 is CAEGLGSYNEQFF. Written as DNA, the CDR3 is TGTGCCGAAGGACTAGGGTCCTACAATGAGCAGTTCTTC.

V and J are TRBV19 and TRBJ2-7, with D possibly being TRBD1 (6 bases). The germline CDR1 and CDR2 sequences are LNHDA and SQIVND (reference sequence). Trimming cost V 9 bases and J 5 bases, with 23 bases left between them. The CDR3 contains 15 residues. Here the CDR3 reads CASRPAGENRNEQYF. CDR3 DNA sequence: TGTGCCAGCAGGCCGGCAGGGGAGAATCGTAACGAGCAGTACTTC.

This clonotype was seen ten or more times. The chain combines TRBV29-1 with TRBJ2-2; D remains unclear. This CDR3 spans 13 amino acids. Germline CDR1 SQVTM, CDR2 ANQGSEA. In DNA, the CDR3 is TGCAGTGGTTCCAGGTCGAACACCGGGGAGCTGTTTTTT. It codes for CSGSRSNTGELFF.

This clonotype was observed a few times. The rearrangement joins TRBV6-1 to TRBJ1-1, with D tentatively TRBD1 (6 bases). Per the germline V gene, CDR1 is MNHNS and CDR2 is SASEGT. This CDR3 comprises 16 residues. Deletions cut 6 bases from V and 4 bases from J, with 21 bases between. The CDR3 bases are TGTGCCAGCAGGAAGCGGGTTGCAGGGGCGTTCACTGAAGCTTTCTTT. Its protein product is CASRKRVAGAFTEAFF.

This clonotype appeared a few times. This sequence joins TRBV7-2 and TRBJ2-7; the D is unclear. Trimming took off 2 bases at V and 3 bases at J, with 11 bases between the two ends. The germline CDR1 and CDR2 sequences are SGHTA and FQGNSA. The CDR3 is made up of 14 amino acids. The CDR3 region has the DNA TGTGCCAGCAGCTTAAGTGGGGTTAACTACGAGCAGTACTTC. Translating it yields CASSLSGVNYEQYF.

This clonotype showed up just a few times. This chain connects TRBV4-3 to TRBJ1-6; no firm D call. The germline gives CDR1 LGHNA, CDR2 YSLEER. CDR3 size: 14 residues. The V gene lost 0 bases and the J gene lost 8 bases, with 8 bases spanning the gap. The CDR3 here is CASSQETEDSPLHF. The DNA for the CDR3 is TGCGCCAGCAGCCAAGAAACAGAGGATTCACCCCTCCACTTT.

This clonotype was seen a handful of times. CDR3 region: CASSLPYINYGYTF. The DNA of the CDR3 is TGTGCCAGCAGCCTTCCTTACATCAACTATGGCTACACCTTC. V usage is TRBV5-8 and J usage is TRBJ1-2; D is undetermined. V was clipped by 4 bases and J by 2 bases, with 12 bases between them. The CDR3 has 14 residues. CDR1 is SGHTS, CDR2 YDEGEE, per germline. Complete variable domain (other parts from reference TRBV5-8 and TRBJ1-2): EAGVTQSPTHLIKTRGQQATLRCSPISGHTSVYWYQQALGLGLQFLLWYDEGEERNRGNFPPRFSGRQFPNYSSELNVNALELEDSALYLCASSLPYINYGYTFGSGTRLTVV.

This chain joins TRBV30 and TRBJ2-6; D perhaps matches TRBD2 (5 bases). V lost 2 bases, J lost 0 bases, and 14 bases lay in between. The CDR3 is 17 amino acids. Germline CDR1 and CDR2: GTSNPN and SVGIG (reference sequence). CDR3 DNA: TGTGCCTGGAGTAGCGGAGCGTACTTCTCTGGGGCCAACGTCCTGACTTTC. It encodes CAWSSGAYFSGANVLTF.

This clonotype has a handful of counts. The chain is built from TRBV29-1 and TRBJ2-1, with D hard to call. This CDR3 has 13 amino acids. The germline CDR1 and CDR2 sequences are SQVTM and ANQGSEA. Deletions cut 0 bases from V and 8 bases from J, with 11 bases between. The CDR3 spells CSVEDFGRDEQFF. CDR3 nucleotide sequence: TGCAGCGTTGAAGATTTCGGACGAGATGAGCAGTTCTTC.

This clonotype was detected many times. The rearrangement joins TRBV7-9 to TRBJ2-7; no definite D call. CDR1 is SEHNR, CDR2 FQNEAQ, per germline (reference sequence). The CDR3 covers 15 residues. Deletions cut 3 bases from V and 1 base from J, with 13 bases between. The CDR3 spells CASSFRSGLSYEQYF. For the CDR3, the DNA is TGTGCCAGCAGCTTCCGATCGGGCCTATCCTACGAGCAGTACTTC.